A single sample gave rise to the 10 T cell receptor beta chains below, sequenced in a study of T-cell memory formation after mild COVID-19. MiXCR, run by TCRdb on the 5' RACE reads, gives a single entry per CDR3 protein. The repertoire holds approximately 560,000 distinct CDR3 sequences, 15% to 20% seen once, with 8.1% in the top ten. Input material: PBMCs or a T cell subset sorted from them (not recorded which). These receptor sequences come from an adult woman who had mild COVID-19 (a few samples of this study predate the infection). Cell type and time point are not known.

V usage is TRBV7-6 and J usage is TRBJ2-6, with D possibly TRBD1 on 6 matching bases. This CDR3 is 20 amino acids long. Germline CDR1 is SGHVS and CDR2 is FNYEAQ. V was shortened by 6 bases and J by 0 bases, with 24 bases between the two germline ends. DNA for the CDR3: TGTGCCAGCAGACCTACCGCAGGGGTTCCTACCCTCTCTGGGGCCAACGTCCTGACTTTC. Translated, it gives CASRPTAGVPTLSGANVLTF.

Ten or more counts support this clonotype. The rearrangement joins TRBV5-1 to TRBJ2-3, with D perhaps matching TRBD1 or TRBD2 (5 bases each). The CDR3 has 16 amino acids. Germline loops: CDR1 SGHRS, CDR2 YFSETQ. Trimming left V 4 bases short and J 1 base short, with 16 bases between. Here the CDR3 reads CASSQGLLRGTDTQYF. CDR3 nucleotides: TGCGCCAGCAGCCAGGGCCTGTTGAGGGGCACAGATACGCAGTATTTT.

This clonotype was detected a few times. The J gene is TRBJ1-2, the V gene TRBV18; tentative D call: TRBD1 (5 bases). The CDR3 runs 15 residues. Germline CDR1 KGHSH, CDR2 LQKENI. Trimming stripped 2 bases from V and 0 bases from J, with 10 bases between. CDR3 residues: CASSPGASANYGYTF. The CDR3 region has the DNA TGTGCCAGCTCACCAGGGGCGAGCGCTAACTATGGCTACACCTTC.

This clonotype has more than one count but fewer than ten. The chain couples TRBV5-1 to TRBJ2-1, with 13 bases matching TRBD2. The CDR3 is 18 amino acids. CDR1 and CDR2 (germline): SGHRS, YFSETQ. Trimming cost V 4 bases and J 1 base; bases outside gene matches: 8. The CDR3 region has the DNA TGCGCCAGCAGCGCCACCCTACTAGCGGGAGGGTCCTACAATGAGCAGTTCTTC. It yields the protein CASSATLLAGGSYNEQFF.

This clonotype has a handful of counts. The rearrangement uses TRBV7-8 and TRBJ2-1; D tentatively reads TRBD1 or TRBD2 (5 bases each). Trimming took 5 bases from V and 0 from J, leaving 20 bases between them. This CDR3 has 18 amino acids. Per the germline V gene, CDR1 is SGHVS and CDR2 is FQNEAQ. CDR3 sequence: CASSPIPADIYSYNEQFF. The CDR3 bases are TGTGCCAGCAGCCCAATCCCAGCGGACATATACTCCTACAATGAGCAGTTCTTC.

Only a few counts were recorded for this clonotype. The V and J genes are TRBV7-9 and TRBJ2-6, with D maybe TRBD1 (6 bases). This CDR3 has 18 residues. From germline, CDR1 is SEHNR and CDR2 FQNEAQ (reference sequence). The V end lost 0 bases, the J end lost 0 bases, and 12 bases lay between the germline ends. The CDR3 sequence: CASSLAGHLFSGANVLTF. As DNA, the CDR3 is TGTGCCAGCAGCTTAGCGGGACACCTTTTCTCTGGGGCCAACGTCCTGACTTTC.

V and J are TRBV25-1 and TRBJ1-1; D is possibly TRBD1 (6 bases). Germline CDR1 is MGHDK and CDR2 is SYGVNS. The V end was cut by 4 bases, the J end by 5 bases, with 20 bases between. The CDR3 consists of 16 residues. In DNA, the CDR3 is TGTGCCAGCAGTGGAGAGGGGCGGGGGGCAAGGACTGAAGCTTTCTTT. Amino acid sequence: CASSGEGRGARTEAFF.

This clonotype was detected a few times. The chain has TRBV5-1 and TRBJ2-7; D gene unclear. The CDR3 extends over 10 amino acids. CDR1 SGHRS and CDR2 YFSETQ come from the germline V gene. Trimming stripped 8 bases from V and 3 bases from J, with 6 bases between. The CDR3 region has the DNA TGCGCCAGGTATATCTACGAGCAGTACTTC. It codes for CARYIYEQYF. Full variable domain (rest looked up from reference TRBV5-1 and TRBJ2-7): KAGVTQTPRYLIKTRGQQVTLSCSPISGHRSVSWYQQTPGQGLQFLFEYFSETQRNKGNFPGRFSGRQFSNSRSEMNVSTLELGDSALYLCARYIYEQYFGPGTRLTVT.

This chain uses TRBV9 with TRBJ2-3; D call uncertain. Trimming took 3 bases from V and 0 from J, leaving 17 bases between them. Germline lookup yields CDR1 SGDLS and CDR2 YYNGEE. This CDR3 is built from 17 residues. The CDR3 protein is CASSDNPVTASTDTQYF. In DNA form, the CDR3 reads TGTGCCAGCAGCGACAATCCAGTTACCGCAAGCACAGATACGCAGTATTTT.

This clonotype was counted only a few times. The chain carries TRBV7-2 and TRBJ1-6; D is perhaps TRBD1 (6 bases). The V and J ends lost 1 base and 10 bases respectively, with 11 bases between them. The CDR3 is 14 residues long. The germline V gene has CDR1 SGHTA and CDR2 FQGNSA. The CDR3: CASSLDRAKSPLHF. The CDR3 coding sequence is TGTGCCAGCAGCTTAGACAGGGCAAAATCACCCCTCCACTTT.